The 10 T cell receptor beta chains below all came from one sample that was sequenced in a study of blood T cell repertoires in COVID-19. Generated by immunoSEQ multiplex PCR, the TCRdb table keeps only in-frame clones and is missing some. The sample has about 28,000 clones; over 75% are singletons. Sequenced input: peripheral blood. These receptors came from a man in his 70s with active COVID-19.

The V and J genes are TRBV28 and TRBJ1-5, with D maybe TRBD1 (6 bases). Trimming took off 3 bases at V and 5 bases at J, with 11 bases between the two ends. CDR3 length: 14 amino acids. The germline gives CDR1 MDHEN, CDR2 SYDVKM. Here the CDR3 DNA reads TGTGCCAGCAGTTTTCAGGGGCTATATCAGCCCCAGCATTTT. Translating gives CASSFQGLYQPQHF.

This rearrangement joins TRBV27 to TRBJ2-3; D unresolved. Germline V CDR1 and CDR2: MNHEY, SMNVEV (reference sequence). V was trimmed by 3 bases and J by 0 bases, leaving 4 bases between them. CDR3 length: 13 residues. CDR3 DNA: TGTGCCAGCAGTTTGACAAGCACAGATACGCAGTATTTT. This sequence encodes CASSLTSTDTQYF.

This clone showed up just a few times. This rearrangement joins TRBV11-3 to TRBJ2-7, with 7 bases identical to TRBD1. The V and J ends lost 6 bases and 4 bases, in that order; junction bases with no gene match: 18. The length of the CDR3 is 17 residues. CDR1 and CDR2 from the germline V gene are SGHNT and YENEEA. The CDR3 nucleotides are TGTGCCAGCAGGCCCCGGGACAGTGCCATTGGTGGTTACGAGCAGTACTTC. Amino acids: CASRPRDSAIGGYEQYF.

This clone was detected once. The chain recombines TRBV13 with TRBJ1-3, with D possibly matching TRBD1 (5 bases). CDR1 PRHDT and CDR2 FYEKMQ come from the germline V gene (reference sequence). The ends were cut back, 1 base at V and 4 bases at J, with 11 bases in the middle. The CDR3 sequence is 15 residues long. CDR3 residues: CASSLEEGRGNTIYF. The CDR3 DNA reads TGTGCCAGCAGCTTAGAAGAGGGGAGGGGAAACACCATATATTTT.

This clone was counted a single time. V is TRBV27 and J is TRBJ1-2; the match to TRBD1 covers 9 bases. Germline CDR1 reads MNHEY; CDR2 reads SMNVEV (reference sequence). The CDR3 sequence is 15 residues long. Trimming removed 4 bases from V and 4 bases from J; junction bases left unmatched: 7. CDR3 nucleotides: TGTGCCAGCAGTTCTCCCGGGACAGGGCGCTATGGCTACACCTTC. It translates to CASSSPGTGRYGYTF.

CDR3 nucleotides: TGTGCCTGGAGCGGCGAAGTCGGGGAGACCCAGTACTTC. It translates to CAWSGEVGETQYF. V and J are TRBV30 and TRBJ2-5, with D unclear. V dropped 3 bases and J dropped 5 bases, with 13 bases sitting between them. The CDR3 has 13 residues. Germline assignment: CDR1 GTSNPN and CDR2 SVGIG (reference sequence).

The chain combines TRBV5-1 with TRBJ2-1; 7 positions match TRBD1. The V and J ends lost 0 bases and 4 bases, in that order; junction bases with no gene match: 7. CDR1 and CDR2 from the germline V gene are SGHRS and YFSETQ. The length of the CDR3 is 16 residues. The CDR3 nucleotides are TGCGCCAGCAGCTTGGCAGCGACAGGGTTTTACAATGAGCAGTTCTTC. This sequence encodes CASSLAATGFYNEQFF. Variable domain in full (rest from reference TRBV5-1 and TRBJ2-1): KAGVTQTPRYLIKTRGQQVTLSCSPISGHRSVSWYQQTPGQGLQFLFEYFSETQRNKGNFPGRFSGRQFSNSRSEMNVSTLELGDSALYLCASSLAATGFYNEQFFGPGTRLTVL.

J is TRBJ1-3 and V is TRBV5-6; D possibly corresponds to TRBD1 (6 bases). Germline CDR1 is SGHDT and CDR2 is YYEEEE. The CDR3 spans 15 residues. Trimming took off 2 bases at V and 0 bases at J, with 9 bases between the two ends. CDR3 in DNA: TGTGCCAGCAGCTTCAGGGGTTTCTCTGGAAACACCATATATTTT. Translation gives CASSFRGFSGNTIYF.

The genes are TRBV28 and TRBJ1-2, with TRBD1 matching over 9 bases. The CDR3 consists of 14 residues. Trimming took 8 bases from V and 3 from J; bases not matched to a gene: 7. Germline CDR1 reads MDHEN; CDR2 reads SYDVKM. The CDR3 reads CASDRDRAHYGYTF. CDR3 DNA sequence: TGTGCCAGCGACAGGGACAGGGCTCACTATGGCTACACCTTC.

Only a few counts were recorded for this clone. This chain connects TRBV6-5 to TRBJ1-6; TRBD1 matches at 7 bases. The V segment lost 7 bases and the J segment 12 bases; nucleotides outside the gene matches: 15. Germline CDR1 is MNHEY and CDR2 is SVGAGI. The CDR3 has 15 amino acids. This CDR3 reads CASTRGGDRLQPLHF. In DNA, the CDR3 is TGTGCCAGCACCCGCGGAGGGGACAGACTTCAACCCCTCCACTTT.